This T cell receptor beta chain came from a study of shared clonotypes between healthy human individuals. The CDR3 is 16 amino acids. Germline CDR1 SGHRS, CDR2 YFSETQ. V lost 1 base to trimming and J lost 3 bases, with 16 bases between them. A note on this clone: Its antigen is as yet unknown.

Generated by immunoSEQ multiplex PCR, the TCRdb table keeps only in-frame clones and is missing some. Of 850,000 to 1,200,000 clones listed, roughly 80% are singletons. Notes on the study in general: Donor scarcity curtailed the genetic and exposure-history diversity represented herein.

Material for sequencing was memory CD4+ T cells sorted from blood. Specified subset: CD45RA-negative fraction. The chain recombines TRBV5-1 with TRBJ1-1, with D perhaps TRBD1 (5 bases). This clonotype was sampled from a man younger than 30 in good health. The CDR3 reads CASSLTQGGGYTEAFF. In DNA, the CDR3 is TGCGCCAGCAGCTTGACCCAGGGTGGGGGGTACACTGAAGCTTTCTTT.